One sample yielded the 17 T cell receptor beta chains listed below, sequenced in a study of control samples from healthy donors and cancer patients. Sequencing used immunoSEQ multiplex PCR; TCRdb keeps in-frame clones, though not all of them. In the table there are about 120,000 clones, just under 95% of which are singletons. Sequenced material: blood. The receptors were gathered from a man aged 30-40 years in good health.

V is TRBV13 and J is TRBJ1-6; no clear D. Germline-derived CDR1 and CDR2 are PRHDT and FYEKMQ (reference sequence). The CDR3 is 16 amino acids. The V and J ends lost 5 bases and 9 bases respectively, with 20 bases between them. CDR3 loop: CASSEAGPRSVSPLHF. CDR3 in DNA: TGTGCCAGCAGCGAGGCCGGGCCCCGGAGTGTTTCACCCCTCCACTTT. Full variable domain (missing parts from reference TRBV13 and TRBJ1-6): AAGVIQSPRHLIKEKRETATLKCYPIPRHDTVYWYQQGPGQDPQFLISFYEKMQSDKGSIPDRFSAQQFSDYHSELNMSSLELGDSALYFCASSEAGPRSVSPLHFGNGTRLTVT.

The genes are TRBV7-9 and TRBJ2-2; no clear D. Germline V gives CDR1 SEHNR, CDR2 FQNEAQ (reference sequence). With 5 bases removed from V and 4 bases from J, the gap between germline ends came to 8 bases. This CDR3 has 13 residues. The CDR3 region is CASSSTGTGELFF. DNA of the CDR3: TGTGCCAGCAGCAGTACGGGCACCGGGGAGCTGTTTTTT.

J is TRBJ1-1 and V is TRBV19; 8 bases match TRBD1. Germline trimming cut 1 base from V and 4 bases from J; bases unmatched to any gene: 5. Germline-derived CDR1 and CDR2 are LNHDA and SQIVND (reference sequence). The CDR3 is 15 amino acids. The CDR3 loop reads CASSIGQGAGTEAFF. The CDR3, as DNA: TGTGCCAGTAGTATAGGGCAGGGGGCCGGCACTGAAGCTTTCTTT.

This rearrangement joins TRBV2 to TRBJ2-5, with 8 bases that match TRBD2. The ends lost 3 bases at V and 2 bases at J; junction bases unmatched: 5. Germline CDR1 SNHLY, CDR2 FYNNEI. The length of the CDR3 is 15 residues. The CDR3, as DNA: TGTGCCAGCAGTGATTTGCCTAGCGGGCAAGAGACCCAGTACTTC. Amino acids: CASSDLPSGQETQYF.

V is TRBV18 and J is TRBJ2-1; perhaps TRBD1 as D (8 bases). Germline V gives CDR1 KGHSH, CDR2 LQKENI. Deletions cut 5 bases from V and 3 bases from J, with 17 bases between. This CDR3 is built from 16 residues. The CDR3 region is CASSVTGEGGYNEQFF. CDR3 DNA: TGTGCCAGCTCAGTGACAGGGGAGGGTGGCTACAATGAGCAGTTCTTC.

The rearrangement joins TRBV11-2 to TRBJ1-2; D gene unclear. The CDR3 spans 15 residues. CDR1 is SGHAT, CDR2 FQNNGV, per germline. The ends were cut back, 0 bases at V and 2 bases at J, with 10 bases in the middle. CDR3 protein: CASSLEAPQNYGYTF. In DNA form, the CDR3 reads TGTGCCAGCAGCTTAGAAGCCCCGCAGAACTATGGCTACACCTTC.

The chain employs TRBV7-9 and TRBJ1-2; 7 nucleotides line up with TRBD1. The CDR3 totals 14 residues. Trimming removed 3 bases from V and 7 bases from J; junction bases left unmatched: 8. In germline, CDR1 is SEHNR, CDR2 FQNEAQ (reference sequence). The CDR3 loop is CASSLRQGHFGYTF. The DNA of the CDR3 is TGTGCCAGCAGCTTGAGACAGGGCCACTTTGGCTACACCTTC.

The genes are TRBV7-3 and TRBJ1-1; D is possibly TRBD1 (5 bases). CDR3 length: 11 residues. Germline CDR1 and CDR2: SGHTA and FQGTGA. With 3 bases removed from V and 11 bases from J, the gap between germline ends came to 10 bases. CDR3 loop: CASSLGQEAFF. The CDR3 nucleotides read TGTGCCAGCAGCTTGGGGCAGGAGGCTTTCTTT.

This chain uses TRBV27 with TRBJ2-7, with 7 bases aligning to TRBD1. The germline V gene has CDR1 MNHEY and CDR2 SMNVEV (reference sequence). Trimming removed 4 bases from V and 3 bases from J; junction bases left unmatched: 3. This CDR3 has 13 residues. The CDR3 reads CASSSGQSYEQYF. In DNA form, the CDR3 reads TGTGCCAGCAGTTCGGGACAGAGCTACGAGCAGTACTTC.

V and J are TRBV7-3 and TRBJ2-7, with D perhaps matching TRBD2 (6 bases). Trimming cost V 2 bases and J 6 bases, with 11 bases left between them. Germline V gives CDR1 SGHTA, CDR2 FQGTGA. This CDR3 spans 13 amino acids. Here the CDR3 DNA reads TGTGCCAGCAGCTTATATTTTAGCGGCGAGCAGTACTTC. It yields the protein CASSLYFSGEQYF.

The V gene is TRBV24-1, the J gene TRBJ2-7; tentatively, D is TRBD1 (6 bases). CDR1 and CDR2 from the germline V gene are KGHDR and SFDVKD. Deletions cut 4 bases from V and 0 bases from J, with 9 bases between. This CDR3 contains 14 residues. The CDR3 DNA is TGTGCCACCAGTGACACAGGGAGCTCCTACGAGCAGTACTTC. Encoded protein: CATSDTGSSYEQYF.

CDR3 sequence reads: CASSHPGHEKLFF. Written as DNA, the CDR3 is TGTGCCAGCAGTCACCCGGGGCATGAAAAACTGTTTTTT. The rearrangement uses TRBV7-8 and TRBJ1-4, with D possibly matching TRBD1 (5 bases). The CDR3 consists of 13 residues. Looked up from germline, CDR1 is SGHVS and CDR2 is FQNEAQ. Trimming cost V 6 bases and J 6 bases, with 11 bases left between them.

The rearrangement uses TRBV21-1 and TRBJ1-5. TRBV21-1 is annotated as a pseudogene. This CDR3 has 22 amino acids. The CDR3, as DNA: TGTGCCAGCAGCAAATTCGACCCGTCCGGGACGCCGACCCATTATTGGAATCAGCCCCAGCATTTT. This gives the protein CASSKFDPSGTPTHYWNQPQHF.

Points on this clone: The junction does not match germline at one end; this may be a read error. The V call is TRBV7-9, the J call TRBJ2-3; 8 nucleotides agree with TRBD1. There are 13 residues in the CDR3. Germline V CDR1 and CDR2: SEHNR, FQNEAQ (reference sequence). The CDR3 region has the DNA TGTGCCAGCAGCTTAGCGCGGGTGACAGGGGAGTCTTTT. Amino acid sequence: CASSLARVTGESF.

J is TRBJ2-5 and V is TRBV7-9; the D gene is possibly TRBD2 (6 bases). CDR3 length equals 14 residues. Germline values: CDR1 SEHNR, CDR2 FQNEAQ (reference sequence). Trimming took 0 bases from V and 5 from J, leaving 10 bases between them. In DNA form, the CDR3 reads TGTGCCAGCAGCTTAGCGGGGGGACGGGAGACCCAGTACTTC. As protein: CASSLAGGRETQYF.

This chain uses TRBV25-1 with TRBJ2-2, with 8 bases that match TRBD1. The germline gives CDR1 MGHDK, CDR2 SYGVNS. V lost 6 bases to trimming and J lost 4 bases; unmatched junction nucleotides: 4. The CDR3 is 14 residues long. This CDR3 reads CASSRQGSTGELFF. The CDR3 DNA reads TGTGCCAGCAGCCGACAGGGGAGCACCGGGGAGCTGTTTTTT.

CDR3 in amino acids: CASSQVIGGKETQYF. DNA for the CDR3: TGTGCCAGCAGCCAAGTTATCGGGGGGAAGGAGACCCAGTACTTC. J is TRBJ2-5 and V is TRBV3-1 (or the pseudogene TRBV3-2); 7 bases agree with TRBD2. The CDR3 has 15 residues. The trim removed 1 base at V and 5 bases at J, leaving 7 bases unmatched. The germline V gene has CDR1 LGHDT and CDR2 YNNKEL (reference sequence).